Below are 32 T cell receptor beta chains sequenced from a single sample in a study of human T cells and chemical hapten exposure. One entry per CDR3 protein, called by TCRdb with MiXCR from the RACE reads. The sample yields 40,000 or so distinct CDR3 sequences, under 12% seen once. The time point was: pre-sensitization, week 0. Treatment here: therapeutic diphenylcyclopropenone sensitization with weekly scalp DPC. Specimen: whole blood, collected in connection with sensitization to the hapten diphenylcyclopropenone (DPC). The origin of the receptors is a man aged 25 to 40 with alopecia areata. Some clones in this sample may be carry-over from other donors' samples.

The sample holds many counts of this clonotype. The chain employs TRBV12-5 and TRBJ2-1, with TRBD1 matching 9 bases. This CDR3 has 16 residues. Trimming at V came to 5 bases and at J to 2 bases, leaving 7 bases not matched to a gene. Per germline, CDR1 LGHNT and CDR2 FRNRAP. The CDR3 sequence is CASGVQGARAYNEQFF. The CDR3 DNA is TGTGCTAGTGGTGTACAGGGGGCGAGGGCCTACAATGAGCAGTTCTTC.

This clonotype was counted at least ten times. The chain joins TRBV19 to TRBJ1-5, with unresolved D. The CDR3 totals 15 residues. Trimming stripped 3 bases from V and 0 bases from J, with 9 bases between. CDR1 and CDR2 from the germline V gene are LNHDA and SQIVND (reference sequence). The CDR3 DNA follows: TGTGCCAGTAGTATGTACCTTTATAGCAATCAGCCCCAGCATTTT. It codes for CASSMYLYSNQPQHF.

The rearrangement uses TRBV14 and TRBJ1-1, with 8 bases aligning to TRBD1. Germline V gene data show CDR1 as SGHDN and CDR2 as FVKESK. This CDR3 is 14 amino acids long. V trimming: 5 bases; J trimming: 1 base; junction bases outside the gene matches: 3. CDR3 loop: CASSGQGSNTEAFF. The DNA for the CDR3 is TGTGCCAGCAGCGGACAGGGCTCGAACACTGAAGCTTTCTTT.

This clonotype has at least ten counts. The chain employs TRBV5-1 and TRBJ2-1; D ambiguous. The germline gives CDR1 SGHRS, CDR2 YFSETQ. Trimming shortened V by 8 bases and J by 3 bases, and 18 bases separated the two germline ends. CDR3 length equals 15 residues. Written as DNA, the CDR3 is TGCGCCAGTTCCTCCGTGGGGAATTACTACAATGAGCAGTTCTTC. The encoded protein is CASSSVGNYYNEQFF.

This clonotype was recorded at least ten times. This chain connects TRBV7-2 to TRBJ2-5, with 8 bases fitting TRBD2. V was pared by 3 bases and J by 9 bases, with 9 bases of the junction left unmatched. The CDR3 covers 14 residues. Germline values: CDR1 SGHTA, CDR2 FQGNSA. CDR3 region: CASSFKRESHPQYF. CDR3 nucleotide sequence: TGTGCCAGCAGCTTCAAGCGGGAGTCTCATCCCCAGTACTTC.

This clonotype appeared many times. Because the CDR3 is missing its conserved closing phenylalanine or tryptophan, this is likely a read error. The DNA is omitted, as the CDR3 cannot be located on it reliably, and the CDR3 follows TCRdb's listing. The V gene is TRBV18, the J gene TRBJ1-1; no DNA check was done on the table's D call, TRBD1. The CDR3 length equals 13 residues, ends included. From germline, CDR1 is KGHSH and CDR2 LQKENI. CDR3 protein: CASSPGGTSASQA.

This clonotype occurred a few times. The chain links TRBV7-9 to TRBJ2-2; D is perhaps TRBD1 (6 bases). CDR1 and CDR2 from the germline V gene are SEHNR and FQNEAQ (reference sequence). V shed 2 bases and J shed 5 bases, with 15 bases lying between them. CDR3 length: 16 residues. The CDR3 bases are TGTGCCAGCAGCTTAACCAAAGCCACAGGGACCGGGGAGCTGTTTTTT. Its translation: CASSLTKATGTGELFF. The entire variable domain, with the rest obtained from reference TRBV7-9 and TRBJ2-2, is as follows: DTGVSQNPRHKITKRGQNVTFRCDPISEHNRLYWYRQTLGQGPEFLTYFQNEAQLEKSRLLSDRFSAERPKGSFSTLEIQRTEQGDSAMYLCASSLTKATGTGELFFGEGSRLTVL.

This clonotype was picked up many times. The chain links TRBV3-1 to TRBJ2-7; D remains unclear. This CDR3 comprises 13 residues. CDR1 and CDR2 from the germline V gene are LGHDT and YNNKEL (reference sequence). Deletions cut 4 bases from V and 2 bases from J, with 9 bases between. As DNA, the CDR3 is TGTGCCAGCAGCCCTCCTATGGCCTACGAGCAGTACTTC. Amino acids: CASSPPMAYEQYF.

In its sample, this clonotype was seen a few times. The CDR3 reads CSGLGQETQYF. The CDR3 DNA reads as TGCAGCGGTTTGGGACAAGAGACCCAGTACTTC. The chain links TRBV29-1 to TRBJ2-5; D unresolved. V lost 7 bases, J lost 2 bases, and 8 bases lay in between. This CDR3 is built from 11 residues. CDR1 and CDR2 from the germline V gene are SQVTM and ANQGSEA. The variable domain in full, completed from reference TRBV29-1 and TRBJ2-5, reads SAVISQKPSRDICQRGTSLTIQCQVDSQVTMMFWYRQQPGQSLTLIATANQGSEATYESGFVIDKFPISRPNLTFSTLTVSNMSPEDSSIYLCSGLGQETQYFGPGTRLLVL.

There are many counts of this clonotype. The gene calls are TRBV9 and TRBJ1-1; 9 nucleotides match TRBD1. The V gene's germline CDR1 is SGDLS and CDR2 YYNGEE. V was clipped by 0 bases and J by 2 bases; unmatched bases: 17. This CDR3 has 20 residues. CDR3 sequence (DNA): TGTGCCAGCAGCGTAGTAAGGGGCACGGGGGGACAGGGAAATAACACTGAAGCTTTCTTT. It translates to CASSVVRGTGGQGNNTEAFF.

The chain uses TRBV29-1 and TRBJ2-1, with TRBD1 matching over 7 bases. The CDR3 consists of 12 residues. The V gene's germline CDR1 is SQVTM and CDR2 ANQGSEA. V lost 0 bases and J lost 9; bases outside the gene matches: 2. Here the CDR3 DNA reads TGCAGCGTTGAAGATCACAGGGGTGAGCAGTTCTTC. Residues: CSVEDHRGEQFF.

This clonotype occurred many times. The genes are TRBV11-3 and TRBJ2-1; D unresolved. The CDR3 spans 14 residues. Per germline, CDR1 SGHNT and CDR2 YENEEA. The ends were cut back, 5 bases at V and 7 bases at J, with 15 bases in the middle. In DNA, the CDR3 is TGTGCCAGCAGCCCAAGCCGGGTCCAGAATGAGCAGTTCTTC. It translates to CASSPSRVQNEQFF.

There are many counts of this clonotype. CDR3 protein: CASSLQGQEAFF. DNA of the CDR3: TGTGCCAGCAGTTTACAAGGGCAGGAAGCTTTCTTT. The rearrangement joins TRBV27 to TRBJ1-1, with no clear D. Deletions cut 2 bases from V and 8 bases from J, with 9 bases between. This CDR3 has 12 residues. The germline V gene has CDR1 MNHEY and CDR2 SMNVEV (reference sequence).

J is TRBJ2-1 and V is TRBV12-3 or TRBV12-4, with 9 bases aligning to TRBD2. V was clipped by 1 base and J by 9 bases; unmatched bases: 7. CDR3 length: 15 amino acids. Here the CDR3 DNA reads TGTGCCAGCAGTTTAGTTAGCGGGAGAGTTAGTGAGCAGTTCTTC. It encodes CASSLVSGRVSEQFF.

This clonotype was seen repeatedly, ten times or more. The rearrangement links TRBV6-2 or TRBV6-3 to TRBJ2-3; 8 nucleotides align to TRBD2. CDR3 length equals 14 residues. The V and J ends lost 5 bases and 7 bases, in that order; junction bases with no gene match: 8. The V gene's germline CDR1 is MNHEY and CDR2 SVGEGT. The chain's CDR3 is CASSSGRNFYTQYF. As DNA, the CDR3 is TGTGCCAGCAGTAGCGGGAGAAACTTCTATACGCAGTATTTT.

This clonotype was observed a few times. The DNA of the CDR3 is TGCGCCAGCAGCTTGGACCCGGGGTCCGATACGCAGTATTTT. This codes for CASSLDPGSDTQYF. The chain employs TRBV5-1 and TRBJ2-3; D is possibly TRBD2 (5 bases). The CDR3 length is 14 residues. Trimming removed 0 bases from V and 6 bases from J, with 11 bases in between. The germline gives CDR1 SGHRS, CDR2 YFSETQ. Combining the CDR3 with reference TRBV5-1 and TRBJ2-3 gives the whole variable domain KAGVTQTPRYLIKTRGQQVTLSCSPISGHRSVSWYQQTPGQGLQFLFEYFSETQRNKGNFPGRFSGRQFSNSRSEMNVSTLELGDSALYLCASSLDPGSDTQYFGPGTRLTVL.

This clonotype was observed a handful of times. The chain uses TRBV7-7 and TRBJ2-5; 11 bases are a match to TRBD2. Looked up from germline, CDR1 is SSHAT and CDR2 is FNYEAQ (reference sequence). The CDR3 length is 17 residues. The V and J ends lost 5 bases and 1 base, in that order; junction bases with no gene match: 9. The CDR3 DNA is TGTGCCAGCAGCCAGGGTCTAGCGGGGGGCCGCCAAGAGACCCAGTACTTC. Amino acid sequence: CASSQGLAGGRQETQYF.

This clonotype occurred a few times. This sequence joins TRBV3-1 and TRBJ1-6, with D hard to call. The V end lost 5 bases, the J end lost 7 bases, and 12 bases lay between the germline ends. This CDR3 is built from 14 residues. Germline CDR1 LGHDT, CDR2 YNNKEL (reference sequence). The DNA for the CDR3 is TGTGCCAGCAGCATATCCACGAGGAATTCACCCCTCCACTTT. Translated, it gives CASSISTRNSPLHF.

There are many counts of this clonotype. The rearrangement joins TRBV10-2 to TRBJ1-3, with no clear D. The CDR3 extends over 15 amino acids. CDR1 and CDR2 from the germline V gene are WSHSY and SAAADI. V lost 3 bases, J lost 0 bases, and 9 bases lay in between. DNA for the CDR3: TGCGCCAGCAGTGACAGGATTAGCTCTGGAAACACCATATATTTT. Amino acid sequence: CASSDRISSGNTIYF.

This clonotype was picked up a small number of times. V and J are TRBV11-3 and TRBJ2-1; D is ambiguous. CDR1 is SGHNT, CDR2 YENEEA, per germline. This CDR3 is built from 16 residues. Trimming removed 1 base at V and 5 bases at J, with 15 bases between. CDR3 residues: CASSLVSLPPNNEQFF. The CDR3 DNA follows: TGTGCCAGCAGCTTAGTTTCTCTCCCCCCAAACAATGAGCAGTTCTTC.

This clonotype came up many times. The V and J genes are TRBV11-2 and TRBJ1-5; 7 bases match TRBD1. The J segment lost 1 base and the V segment lost 5 bases, leaving 8 bases of the junction unmatched. Germline CDR1 is SGHAT and CDR2 is FQNNGV. This CDR3 contains 16 residues. The CDR3 region is CASSRGQLLSNQPQHF. CDR3 in DNA: TGTGCCAGCAGCCGGGGACAGCTCCTAAGCAATCAGCCCCAGCATTTT.

V gene TRBV7-2 combines with J gene TRBJ2-5, with 7 bases aligning to TRBD1. The CDR3 is made up of 15 amino acids. The germline gives CDR1 SGHTA, CDR2 FQGNSA. The J segment lost 1 base and the V segment lost 3 bases, leaving 5 bases of the junction unmatched. The CDR3 DNA follows: TGTGCCAGCAGCTTCGGCAGGGGGAGCCAAGAGACCCAGTACTTC. This codes for CASSFGRGSQETQYF. Full variable domain (outside the CDR3, taken from reference TRBV7-2 and TRBJ2-5): GAGVSQSPSNKVTEKGKDVELRCDPISGHTALYWYRQSLGQGLEFLIYFQGNSAPDKSGLPSDRFSAERTGGSVSTLTIQRTQQEDSAVYLCASSFGRGSQETQYFGPGTRLLVL.

The table lists this clonotype with many counts. The rearrangement joins TRBV7-7 to TRBJ2-5; TRBD1 is a possible D gene (9 bases). The V end was cut by 2 bases, the J end by 5 bases, with 15 bases between. Germline V gene data show CDR1 as SSHAT and CDR2 as FNYEAQ (reference sequence). This CDR3 spans 15 amino acids. CDR3 amino acids: CASSLTGGTGETQYF. The DNA of the CDR3 is TGTGCCAGCAGCTTAACGGGAGGGACAGGGGAGACCCAGTACTTC.

The J gene is TRBJ2-1, the V gene TRBV9, with a weak D call TRBD1 (5 bases). Trimming removed 4 bases from V and 7 bases from J, with 9 bases in between. The CDR3 has 12 amino acids. Per germline, CDR1 SGDLS and CDR2 YYNGEE. CDR3 sequence reads: CASSIAGNEQFF. In DNA form, the CDR3 reads TGTGCCAGCAGCATCGCAGGGAATGAGCAGTTCTTC.

This clonotype appeared many times. The chain uses TRBV7-6 and TRBJ2-3; weak D call: TRBD1 (6 bases). V was clipped by 5 bases and J by 5 bases, with 14 bases between them. The length of the CDR3 is 14 residues. CDR1 is SGHVS, CDR2 FNYEAQ, per germline. The CDR3 region is CASSQDKQGDTQYF. CDR3 nucleotide sequence: TGTGCCAGCAGCCAAGACAAACAGGGAGATACGCAGTATTTT.

This clonotype was detected a few times. The CDR3 bases are TGTGCCACCAGCCTCGGACAGGGAACCTACGAGCAGTACTTC. As protein: CATSLGQGTYEQYF. This sequence joins TRBV15 and TRBJ2-7; 8 bases fit TRBD1. The CDR3 has 14 amino acids. Germline loops: CDR1 LNHNV, CDR2 YYDKDF (reference sequence). The ends lost 5 bases at V and 2 bases at J; junction bases unmatched: 5.

This clonotype appeared many times. This sequence joins TRBV7-9 and TRBJ2-3, with 7 bases aligning to TRBD1. Germline loops: CDR1 SEHNR, CDR2 FQNEAQ (reference sequence). CDR3 size: 14 residues. V dropped 3 bases and J dropped 3; count of bases not matched to a gene: 3. As DNA, the CDR3 is TGTGCCAGCAGCTTTGACAGGGAGACAGATACGCAGTATTTT. Translated: CASSFDRETDTQYF.

In its sample, this clonotype was seen a few times. J is TRBJ2-6 and V is TRBV18; possible D gene TRBD2, 5 bases. This CDR3 contains 18 residues. Trimming left V 2 bases short and J 0 bases short, with 14 bases between. The V gene's germline CDR1 is KGHSH and CDR2 LQKENI. CDR3 bases: TGTGCCAGCTCACCAATAATCAGCGGATCCTCTGGGGCCAACGTCCTGACTTTC. It specifies CASSPIISGSSGANVLTF.

J is TRBJ1-2 and V is TRBV4-2, with D possibly matching TRBD1 (6 bases). The CDR3 consists of 15 residues. Germline assignment: CDR1 LGHNA and CDR2 YNFKEQ. Trimming shortened V by 0 bases and J by 3 bases, and 11 bases separated the two germline ends. DNA for the CDR3: TGTGCCAGCAGCCAAGATCCAGGGGTTGACTATGGCTACACCTTC. Translating gives CASSQDPGVDYGYTF.

The chain combines TRBV5-1 with TRBJ1-2; no clear D. Trimming removed 4 bases at V and 5 bases at J, with 12 bases between. The CDR3 is 13 residues long. In germline, CDR1 is SGHRS, CDR2 YFSETQ. The CDR3 protein is CASSPSFQYGYTF. For the CDR3, the DNA is TGCGCCAGCAGCCCGAGCTTTCAGTATGGCTACACCTTC. Together with reference TRBV5-1 and TRBJ1-2, the CDR3 gives the full variable domain: KAGVTQTPRYLIKTRGQQVTLSCSPISGHRSVSWYQQTPGQGLQFLFEYFSETQRNKGNFPGRFSGRQFSNSRSEMNVSTLELGDSALYLCASSPSFQYGYTFGSGTRLTVV.

This clonotype was recorded at least ten times. CDR3 DNA sequence: TGTGCCAGCAGCCAACCAAAAGGAAACACCATATATTTT. Its protein product is CASSQPKGNTIYF. The rearrangement links TRBV3-1 to TRBJ1-3; D is ambiguous. CDR3 length: 13 residues. Trimming shortened V by 2 bases and J by 4 bases, and 6 bases separated the two germline ends. Germline V lookup: CDR1 LGHDT, CDR2 YNNKEL (reference sequence).

This clonotype was seen only a few times. V usage is TRBV10-3 and J usage is TRBJ2-1; TRBD1 or TRBD2 may be the D gene (5 bases each). V was shortened by 4 bases and J by 8 bases, with 9 bases between the two germline ends. The length of the CDR3 is 12 residues. The V gene's germline CDR1 is ENHRY and CDR2 SYGVKD. The CDR3 sequence is CAISVRDDEQFF. The CDR3 nucleotides are TGTGCCATCAGTGTTAGGGACGATGAGCAGTTCTTC.